Below are 2 T cell receptor beta chains sequenced from a single sample in a study of blood T cell repertoires in COVID-19. The protocol was immunoSEQ multiplex PCR, while the TCRdb copy is restricted to in-frame clones and leaves out a portion. The table includes about 200,000 clones, about nine tenths detected once. Sequencing used peripheral blood. These receptors originate from a man aged 45 to 65 with acute or convalescent COVID-19.

V gene TRBV5-1 combines with J gene TRBJ1-4, with D maybe TRBD1 (6 bases). The CDR3 is made up of 16 amino acids. V lost 0 bases and J lost 2, with 11 bases in between. CDR1 and CDR2 (germline): SGHRS, YFSETQ. CDR3 nucleotides: TGCGCCAGCAGCTTGGAAGGGGGGGACACTAATGAAAAACTGTTTTTT. This translates into CASSLEGGDTNEKLFF. Looking up the rest from reference TRBV5-1 and TRBJ1-4 gives the full variable domain: KAGVTQTPRYLIKTRGQQVTLSCSPISGHRSVSWYQQTPGQGLQFLFEYFSETQRNKGNFPGRFSGRQFSNSRSEMNVSTLELGDSALYLCASSLEGGDTNEKLFFGSGTQLSVL.

The sample holds one count of this clone. The chain joins TRBV7-9 to TRBJ1-1, with 7 nucleotides matching TRBD1. Germline loops: CDR1 SEHNR, CDR2 FQNEAQ (reference sequence). V lost 4 bases and J lost 2; bases outside the gene matches: 19. The CDR3 loop spans 19 amino acids. The CDR3 here is CASSSRGPDLYLLNTEAFF. In nucleotides, the CDR3 is TGTGCCAGCAGCTCTAGGGGGCCAGACTTATATCTGCTAAACACTGAAGCTTTCTTT.